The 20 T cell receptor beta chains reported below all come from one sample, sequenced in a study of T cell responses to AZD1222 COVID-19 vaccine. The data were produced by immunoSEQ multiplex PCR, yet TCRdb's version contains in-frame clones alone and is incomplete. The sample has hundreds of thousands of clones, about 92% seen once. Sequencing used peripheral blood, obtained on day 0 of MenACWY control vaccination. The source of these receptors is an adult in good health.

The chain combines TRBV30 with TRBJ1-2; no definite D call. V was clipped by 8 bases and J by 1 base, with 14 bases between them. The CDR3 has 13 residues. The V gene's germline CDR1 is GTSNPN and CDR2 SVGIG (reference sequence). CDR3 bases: TGTGCCCGGGCCAGTCAGGATAACTATGGCTACACCTTC. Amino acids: CARASQDNYGYTF.

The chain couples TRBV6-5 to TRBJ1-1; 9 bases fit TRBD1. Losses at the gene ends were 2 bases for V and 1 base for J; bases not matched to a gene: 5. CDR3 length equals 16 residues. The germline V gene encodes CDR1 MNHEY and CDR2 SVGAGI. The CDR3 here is CASSYGTGLGNTEAFF. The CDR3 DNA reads TGTGCCAGCAGTTACGGGACAGGGTTAGGGAACACTGAAGCTTTCTTT.

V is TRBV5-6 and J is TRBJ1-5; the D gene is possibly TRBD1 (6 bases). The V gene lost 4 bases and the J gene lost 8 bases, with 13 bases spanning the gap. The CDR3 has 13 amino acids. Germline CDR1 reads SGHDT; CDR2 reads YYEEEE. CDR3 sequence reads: CASSPRGMEPQHF. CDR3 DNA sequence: TGTGCCAGCAGCCCCAGGGGTATGGAGCCCCAGCATTTT.

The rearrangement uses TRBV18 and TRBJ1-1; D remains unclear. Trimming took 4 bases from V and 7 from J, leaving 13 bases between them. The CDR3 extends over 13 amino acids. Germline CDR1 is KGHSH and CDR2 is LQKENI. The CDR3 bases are TGTGCCAGCTCACTAACGGAGGCGAGTGAAGCTTTCTTT. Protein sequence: CASSLTEASEAFF.

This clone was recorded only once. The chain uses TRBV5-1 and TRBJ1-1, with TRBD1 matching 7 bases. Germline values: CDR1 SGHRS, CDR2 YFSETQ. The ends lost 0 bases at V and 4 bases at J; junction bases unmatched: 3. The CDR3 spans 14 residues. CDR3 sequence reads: CASSLETGATEAFF. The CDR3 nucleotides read TGCGCCAGCAGCTTGGAAACAGGGGCCACTGAAGCTTTCTTT. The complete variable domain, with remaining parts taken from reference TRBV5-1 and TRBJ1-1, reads KAGVTQTPRYLIKTRGQQVTLSCSPISGHRSVSWYQQTPGQGLQFLFEYFSETQRNKGNFPGRFSGRQFSNSRSEMNVSTLELGDSALYLCASSLETGATEAFFGQGTRLTVV.

CDR3 DNA: TGTGCCAGCAGAATCGGGGGGACGGGGACCCAGTACTTC. Encoded protein: CASRIGGTGTQYF. The chain joins TRBV6-5 to TRBJ2-5; 7 positions agree with TRBD2. V trimming: 6 bases; J trimming: 7 bases; junction bases outside the gene matches: 8. Germline values: CDR1 MNHEY, CDR2 SVGAGI. This CDR3 is 13 amino acids long.

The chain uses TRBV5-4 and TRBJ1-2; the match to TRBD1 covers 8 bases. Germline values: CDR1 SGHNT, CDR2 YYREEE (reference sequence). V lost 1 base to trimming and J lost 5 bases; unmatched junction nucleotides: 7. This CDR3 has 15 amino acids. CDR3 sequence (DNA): TGTGCCAGCAGCTTGCCGGCAGGGGGCCGGTATGGCTACACCTTC. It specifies CASSLPAGGRYGYTF.

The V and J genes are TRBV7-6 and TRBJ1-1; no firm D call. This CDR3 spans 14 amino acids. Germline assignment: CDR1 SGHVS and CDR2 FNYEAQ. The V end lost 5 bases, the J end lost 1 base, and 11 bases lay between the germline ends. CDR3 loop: CASSHRRENTEAFF. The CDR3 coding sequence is TGTGCCAGCAGCCACAGACGGGAGAACACTGAAGCTTTCTTT.

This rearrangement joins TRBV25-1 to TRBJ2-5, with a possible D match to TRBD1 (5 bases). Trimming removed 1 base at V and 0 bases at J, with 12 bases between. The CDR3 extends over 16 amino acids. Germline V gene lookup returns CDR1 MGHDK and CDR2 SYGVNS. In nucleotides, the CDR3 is TGTGCCAGCAGTGAATGGACGACAGTTAACCAAGAGACCCAGTACTTC. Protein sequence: CASSEWTTVNQETQYF.

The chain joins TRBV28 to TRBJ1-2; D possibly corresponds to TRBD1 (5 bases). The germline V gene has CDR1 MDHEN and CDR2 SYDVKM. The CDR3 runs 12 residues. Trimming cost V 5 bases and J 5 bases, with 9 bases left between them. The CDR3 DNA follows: TGTGCCAGCAGTACGGGGACGTATGGCTACACCTTC. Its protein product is CASSTGTYGYTF.

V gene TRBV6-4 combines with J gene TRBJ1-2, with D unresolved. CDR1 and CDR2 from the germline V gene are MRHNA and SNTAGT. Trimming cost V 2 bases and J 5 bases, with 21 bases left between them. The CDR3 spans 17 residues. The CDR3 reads CASSDVPPNEGGYGYTF. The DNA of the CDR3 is TGTGCCAGCAGTGACGTCCCACCCAACGAGGGAGGATATGGCTACACCTTC.

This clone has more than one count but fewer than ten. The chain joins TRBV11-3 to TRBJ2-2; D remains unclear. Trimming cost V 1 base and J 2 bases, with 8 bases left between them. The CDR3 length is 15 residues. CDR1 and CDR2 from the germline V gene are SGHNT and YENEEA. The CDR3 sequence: CASSLGTANTGELFF. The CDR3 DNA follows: TGTGCCAGCAGCTTAGGGACGGCAAACACCGGGGAGCTGTTTTTT.

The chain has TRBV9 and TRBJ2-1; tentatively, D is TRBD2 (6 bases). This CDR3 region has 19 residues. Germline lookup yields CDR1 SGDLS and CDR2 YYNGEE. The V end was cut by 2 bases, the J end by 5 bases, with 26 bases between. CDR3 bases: TGTGCCAGCAGCGTCTCTACCGTGGTGTTTGCGGGGACCAACAATGAGCAGTTCTTC. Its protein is CASSVSTVVFAGTNNEQFF.

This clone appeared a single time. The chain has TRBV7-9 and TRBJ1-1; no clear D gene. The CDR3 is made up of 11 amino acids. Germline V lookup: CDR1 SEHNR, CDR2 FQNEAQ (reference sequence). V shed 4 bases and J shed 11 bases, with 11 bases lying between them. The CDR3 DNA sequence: TGTGCCAGCAGCTACGCAGGAGAGGCTTTCTTT. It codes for CASSYAGEAFF.

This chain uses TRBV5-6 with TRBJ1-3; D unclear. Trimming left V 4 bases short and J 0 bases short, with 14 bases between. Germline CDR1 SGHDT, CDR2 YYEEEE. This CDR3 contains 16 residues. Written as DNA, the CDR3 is TGTGCCAGCAGCATTAATCTAGGGTACTCTGGAAACACCATATATTTT. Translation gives CASSINLGYSGNTIYF.

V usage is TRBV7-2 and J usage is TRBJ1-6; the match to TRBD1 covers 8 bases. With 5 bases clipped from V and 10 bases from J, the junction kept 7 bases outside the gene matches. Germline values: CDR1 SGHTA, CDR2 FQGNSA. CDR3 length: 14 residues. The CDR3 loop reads CASSPGQGGSPLHF. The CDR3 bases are TGTGCCAGCAGCCCTGGACAGGGCGGATCACCCCTCCACTTT.

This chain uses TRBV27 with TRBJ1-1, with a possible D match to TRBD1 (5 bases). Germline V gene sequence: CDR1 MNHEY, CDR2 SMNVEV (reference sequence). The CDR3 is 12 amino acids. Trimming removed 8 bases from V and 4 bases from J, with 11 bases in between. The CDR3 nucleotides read TGTGCCAGCTTAGCTGGGGGCACTGAAGCTTTCTTT. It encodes CASLAGGTEAFF.

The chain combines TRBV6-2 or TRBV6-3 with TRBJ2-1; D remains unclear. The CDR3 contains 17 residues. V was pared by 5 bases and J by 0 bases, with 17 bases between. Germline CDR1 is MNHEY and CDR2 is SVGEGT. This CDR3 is CASSRPLPASSYNEQFF. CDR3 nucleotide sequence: TGTGCCAGCAGTAGACCTCTACCGGCAAGCTCCTACAATGAGCAGTTCTTC.

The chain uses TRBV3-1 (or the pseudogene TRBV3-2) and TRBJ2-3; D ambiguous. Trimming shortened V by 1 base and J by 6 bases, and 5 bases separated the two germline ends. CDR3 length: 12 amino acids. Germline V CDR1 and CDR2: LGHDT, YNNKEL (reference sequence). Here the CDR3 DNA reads TGTGCCAGCAGCCAAGTCGGGGATACGCAGTATTTT. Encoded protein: CASSQVGDTQYF.

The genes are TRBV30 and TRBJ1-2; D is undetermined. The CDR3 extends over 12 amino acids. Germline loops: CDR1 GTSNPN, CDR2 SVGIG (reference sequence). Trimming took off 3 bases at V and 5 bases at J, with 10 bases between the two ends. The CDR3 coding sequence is TGTGCCTGGAGGTCCAGGCTGTATGGCTACACCTTC. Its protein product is CAWRSRLYGYTF.